This T cell receptor beta chain was recovered during a study of identical twins. Study results and caveats: One should note that invariant MAIT and iNKT cells could partly confound zero-insertion analyses.

V shed 5 bases and J shed 2 bases, with 10 bases lying between them. The CDR3 is 13 amino acids. Germline CDR1 SEHNR, CDR2 FQNEAQ (reference sequence). In every case, the donor was a healthy Caucasian. In this sample, this clonotype turned up many times. The antigen remains unidentified. Unique molecular identifiers were in the cDNA, with template-switch universal primer binding. TCRdb itself ran the 5' RACE reads through MiXCR, one entry per CDR3 protein. The sample lists 350,000 to 450,000 distinct CDR3 sequences, roughly 18% seen once, with around 12% in the top ten. The sequenced sample consisted of naive T cells sorted from blood. J is TRBJ2-7 and V is TRBV7-9; D is perhaps TRBD1 (6 bases). This TCR was sampled from a man aged 50 to 59 in good health. CDR3 residues: CASSRDTAYEQYF. The DNA for the CDR3 is TGTGCCAGCAGCCGGGACACAGCCTACGAGCAGTACTTC.